The source of this T cell receptor (beta chain) is a study of blood T cell repertoires in COVID-19. Clones were sequenced by immunoSEQ multiplex PCR, and TCRdb holds only the in-frame ones, with some missing. The sample yields roughly 200,000 clones, roughly nine tenths seen once. This CDR3 has 17 residues. Losses at the gene ends were 1 base for V and 4 bases for J; bases not matched to a gene: 8. Germline assignment: CDR1 MGHRA and CDR2 YSYEKL. The chain carries TRBV4-1 and TRBJ2-3; TRBD2 aligns across 10 bases. Sequenced input: PBMCs or T cells enriched from blood (not recorded which). The source is a woman aged 40 to 50 with acute COVID-19. The CDR3 DNA follows: TGCGCCAGCAGCCAAGCGGCGCTAGCGGGGGAGTCAGATACGCAGTATTTT. As protein: CASSQAALAGESDTQYF.